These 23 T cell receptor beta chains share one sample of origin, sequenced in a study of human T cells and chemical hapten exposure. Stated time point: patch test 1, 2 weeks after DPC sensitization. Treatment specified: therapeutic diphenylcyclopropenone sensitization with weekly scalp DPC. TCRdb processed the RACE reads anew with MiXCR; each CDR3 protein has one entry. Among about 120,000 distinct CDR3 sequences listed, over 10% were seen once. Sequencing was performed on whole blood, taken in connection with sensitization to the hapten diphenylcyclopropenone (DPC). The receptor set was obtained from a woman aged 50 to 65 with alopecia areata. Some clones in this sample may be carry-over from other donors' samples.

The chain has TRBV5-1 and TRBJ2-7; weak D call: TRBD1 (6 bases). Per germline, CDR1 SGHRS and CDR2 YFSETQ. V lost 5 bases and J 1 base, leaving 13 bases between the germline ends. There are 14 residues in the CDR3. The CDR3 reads CASRWTANSYEQYF. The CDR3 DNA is TGCGCCAGCAGGTGGACAGCGAATTCCTACGAGCAGTACTTC.

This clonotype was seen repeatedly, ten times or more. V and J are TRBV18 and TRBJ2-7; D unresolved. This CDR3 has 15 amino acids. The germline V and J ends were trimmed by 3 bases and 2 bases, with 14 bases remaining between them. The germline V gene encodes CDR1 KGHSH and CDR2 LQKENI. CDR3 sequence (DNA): TGTGCCAGCTCACCTCGTGCAAGGGCCACCTACGAGCAGTACTTC. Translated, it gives CASSPRARATYEQYF. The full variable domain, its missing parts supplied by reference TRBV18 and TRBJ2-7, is NAGVMQNPRHLVRRRGQEARLRCSPMKGHSHVYWYRQLPEEGLKFMVYLQKENIIDESGMPKERFSAEFPKEGPSILRIQQVVRGDSAAYFCASSPRARATYEQYFGPGTRLTVT.

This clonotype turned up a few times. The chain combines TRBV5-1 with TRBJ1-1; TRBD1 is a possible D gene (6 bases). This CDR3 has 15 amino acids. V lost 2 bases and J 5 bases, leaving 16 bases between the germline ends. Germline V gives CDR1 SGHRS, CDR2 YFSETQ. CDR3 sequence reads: CASSFARGAGTEAFF. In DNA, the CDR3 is TGCGCCAGCAGCTTTGCGCGGGGGGCAGGAACTGAAGCTTTCTTT.

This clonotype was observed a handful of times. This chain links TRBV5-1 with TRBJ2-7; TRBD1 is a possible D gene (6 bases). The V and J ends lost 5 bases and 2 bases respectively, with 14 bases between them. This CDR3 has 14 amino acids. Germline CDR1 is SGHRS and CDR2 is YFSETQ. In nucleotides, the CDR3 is TGCGCCAGCAGGCTTGGGACAAGTACCTACGAGCAGTACTTC. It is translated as CASRLGTSTYEQYF.

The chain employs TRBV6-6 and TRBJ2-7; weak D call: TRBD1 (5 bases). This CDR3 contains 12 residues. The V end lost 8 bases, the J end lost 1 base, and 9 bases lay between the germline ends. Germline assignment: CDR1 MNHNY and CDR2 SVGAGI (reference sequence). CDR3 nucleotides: TGTGCCAGCGGACAAGATTCCTACGAGCAGTACTTC. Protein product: CASGQDSYEQYF.

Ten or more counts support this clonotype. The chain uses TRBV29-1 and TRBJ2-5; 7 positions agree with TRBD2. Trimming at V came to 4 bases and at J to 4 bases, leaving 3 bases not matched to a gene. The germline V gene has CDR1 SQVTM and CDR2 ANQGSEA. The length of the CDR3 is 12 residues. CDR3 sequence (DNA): TGCAGCGTTGCAACTAGCGCAGAGACCCAGTACTTC. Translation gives CSVATSAETQYF.

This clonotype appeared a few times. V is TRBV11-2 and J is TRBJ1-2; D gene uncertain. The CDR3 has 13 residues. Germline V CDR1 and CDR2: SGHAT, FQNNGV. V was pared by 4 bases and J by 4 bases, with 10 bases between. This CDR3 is CASSSDPTYGYTF. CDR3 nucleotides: TGTGCCAGCAGCTCAGACCCAACCTATGGCTACACCTTC. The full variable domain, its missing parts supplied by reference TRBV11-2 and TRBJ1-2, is EAGVAQSPRYKIIEKRQSVAFWCNPISGHATLYWYQQILGQGPKLLIQFQNNGVVDDSQLPKDRFSAERLKGVDSTLKIQPAKLEDSAVYLCASSSDPTYGYTFGSGTRLTVV.

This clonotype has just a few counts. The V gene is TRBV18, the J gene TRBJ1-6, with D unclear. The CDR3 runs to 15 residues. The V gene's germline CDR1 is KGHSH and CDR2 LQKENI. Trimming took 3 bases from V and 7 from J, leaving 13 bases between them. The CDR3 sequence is CASSPLGQTNSPLHF. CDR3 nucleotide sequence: TGTGCCAGCTCACCCTTGGGTCAAACCAATTCACCCCTCCACTTT.

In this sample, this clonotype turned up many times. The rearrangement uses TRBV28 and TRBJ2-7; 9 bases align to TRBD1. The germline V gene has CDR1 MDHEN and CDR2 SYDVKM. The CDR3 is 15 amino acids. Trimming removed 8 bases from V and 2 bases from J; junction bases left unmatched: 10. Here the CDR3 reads CASLIRDRATYEQYF. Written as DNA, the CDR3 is TGTGCCAGCCTAATCCGGGACAGGGCAACCTACGAGCAGTACTTC.

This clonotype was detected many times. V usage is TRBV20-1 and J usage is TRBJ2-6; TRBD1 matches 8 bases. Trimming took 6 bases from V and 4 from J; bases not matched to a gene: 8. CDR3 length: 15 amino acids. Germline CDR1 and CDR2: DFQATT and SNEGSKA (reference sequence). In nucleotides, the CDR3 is TGCAGTGCCCTCCGGACAGGGTTCGGGGCCAACGTCCTGACTTTC. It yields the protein CSALRTGFGANVLTF.

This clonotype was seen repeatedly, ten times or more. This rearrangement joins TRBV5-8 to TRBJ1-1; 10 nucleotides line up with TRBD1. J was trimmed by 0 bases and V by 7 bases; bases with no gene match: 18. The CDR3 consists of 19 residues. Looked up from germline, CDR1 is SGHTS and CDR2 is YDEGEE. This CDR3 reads CASPRQGARFADLNTEAFF. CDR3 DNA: TGTGCCAGCCCCCGACAGGGGGCGAGGTTCGCGGACCTGAACACTGAAGCTTTCTTT. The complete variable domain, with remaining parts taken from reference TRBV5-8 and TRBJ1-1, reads EAGVTQSPTHLIKTRGQQATLRCSPISGHTSVYWYQQALGLGLQFLLWYDEGEERNRGNFPPRFSGRQFPNYSSELNVNALELEDSALYLCASPRQGARFADLNTEAFFGQGTRLTVV.

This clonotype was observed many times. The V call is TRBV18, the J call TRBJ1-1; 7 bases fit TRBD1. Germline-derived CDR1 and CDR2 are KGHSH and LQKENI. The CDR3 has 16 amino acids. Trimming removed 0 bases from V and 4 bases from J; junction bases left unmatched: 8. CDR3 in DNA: TGTGCCAGCTCACCACCGGGACAGCTGGGTACCACTGAAGCTTTCTTT. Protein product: CASSPPGQLGTTEAFF.

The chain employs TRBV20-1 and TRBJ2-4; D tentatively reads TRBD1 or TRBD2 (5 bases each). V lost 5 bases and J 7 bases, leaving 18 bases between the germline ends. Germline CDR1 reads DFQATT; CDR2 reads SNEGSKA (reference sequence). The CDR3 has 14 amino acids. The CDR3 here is CSAVPTSGANIQYF. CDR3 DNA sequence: TGCAGTGCTGTTCCTACTAGTGGGGCGAACATTCAGTACTTC.

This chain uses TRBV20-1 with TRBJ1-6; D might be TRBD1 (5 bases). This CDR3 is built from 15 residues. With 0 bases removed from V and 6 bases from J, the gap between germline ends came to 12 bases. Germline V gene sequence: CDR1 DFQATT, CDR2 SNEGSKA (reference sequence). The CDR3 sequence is CSARDQGGFNSPLHF. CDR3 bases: TGCAGTGCTAGAGATCAGGGCGGATTTAATTCACCCCTCCACTTT.

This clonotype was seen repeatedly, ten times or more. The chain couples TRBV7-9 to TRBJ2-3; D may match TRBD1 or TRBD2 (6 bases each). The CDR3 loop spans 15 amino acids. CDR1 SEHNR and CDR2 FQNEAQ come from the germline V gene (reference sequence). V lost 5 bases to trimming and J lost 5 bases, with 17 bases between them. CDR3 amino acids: CASSRGLDYIDTQYF. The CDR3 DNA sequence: TGTGCCAGCAGCCGGGGGCTAGATTATATAGATACGCAGTATTTT.

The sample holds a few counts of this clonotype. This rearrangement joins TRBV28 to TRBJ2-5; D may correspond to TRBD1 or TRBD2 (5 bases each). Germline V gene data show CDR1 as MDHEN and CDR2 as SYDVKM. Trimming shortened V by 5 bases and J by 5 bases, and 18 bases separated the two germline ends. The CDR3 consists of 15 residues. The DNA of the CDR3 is TGTGCCAGCAGTGTGACCGGGACCCCTACGGAGACCCAGTACTTC. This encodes CASSVTGTPTETQYF.

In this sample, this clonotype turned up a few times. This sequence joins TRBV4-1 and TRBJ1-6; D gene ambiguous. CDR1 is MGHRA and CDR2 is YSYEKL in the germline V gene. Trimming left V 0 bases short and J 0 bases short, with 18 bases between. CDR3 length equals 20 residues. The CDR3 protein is CASSQDVSRAYSSYNSPLHF. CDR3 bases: TGCGCCAGCAGCCAAGATGTGTCGAGGGCTTACTCCTCCTATAATTCACCCCTCCACTTT.

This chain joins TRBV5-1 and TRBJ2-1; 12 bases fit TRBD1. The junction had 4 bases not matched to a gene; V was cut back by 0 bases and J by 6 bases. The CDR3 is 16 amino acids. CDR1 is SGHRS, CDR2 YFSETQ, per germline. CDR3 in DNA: TGCGCCAGCAGCTTGGTGGGGACAGGGGGCCTCAATGAGCAGTTCTTC. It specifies CASSLVGTGGLNEQFF.

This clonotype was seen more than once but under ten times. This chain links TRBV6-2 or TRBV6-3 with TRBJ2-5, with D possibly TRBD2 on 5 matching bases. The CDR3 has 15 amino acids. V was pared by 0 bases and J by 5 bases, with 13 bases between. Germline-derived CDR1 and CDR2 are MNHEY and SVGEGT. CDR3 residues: CASSYSNSGLETQYF. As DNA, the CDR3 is TGTGCCAGCAGTTACTCGAATTCGGGATTGGAGACCCAGTACTTC.

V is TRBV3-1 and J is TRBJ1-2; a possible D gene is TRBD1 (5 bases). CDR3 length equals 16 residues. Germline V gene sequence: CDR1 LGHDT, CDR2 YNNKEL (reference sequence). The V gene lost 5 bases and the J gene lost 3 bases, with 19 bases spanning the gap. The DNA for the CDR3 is TGTGCCAGCAGCTTATCGGGGACCTCCCCCCACTATGGCTACACCTTC. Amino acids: CASSLSGTSPHYGYTF.

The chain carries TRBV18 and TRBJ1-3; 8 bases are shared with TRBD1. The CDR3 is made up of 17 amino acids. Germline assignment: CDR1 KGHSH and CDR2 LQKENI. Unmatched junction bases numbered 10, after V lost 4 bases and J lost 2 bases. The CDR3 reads CASSRDRGFSPGNTIYF. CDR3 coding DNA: TGTGCCAGCTCACGCGACAGGGGCTTTTCTCCTGGAAACACCATATATTTT.

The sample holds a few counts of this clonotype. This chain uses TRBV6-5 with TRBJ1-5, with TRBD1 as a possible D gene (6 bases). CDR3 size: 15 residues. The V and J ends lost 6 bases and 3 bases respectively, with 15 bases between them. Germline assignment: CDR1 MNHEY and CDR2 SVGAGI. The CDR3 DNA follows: TGTGCCAGCAGGCCGGAACAGGGATTCAATCAGCCCCAGCATTTT. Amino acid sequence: CASRPEQGFNQPQHF.

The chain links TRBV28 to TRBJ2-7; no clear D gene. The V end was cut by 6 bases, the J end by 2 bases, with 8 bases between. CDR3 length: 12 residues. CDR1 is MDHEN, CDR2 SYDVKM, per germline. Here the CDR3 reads CASSEAPYEQYF. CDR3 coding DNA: TGTGCCAGCAGCGAAGCCCCCTACGAGCAGTACTTC.